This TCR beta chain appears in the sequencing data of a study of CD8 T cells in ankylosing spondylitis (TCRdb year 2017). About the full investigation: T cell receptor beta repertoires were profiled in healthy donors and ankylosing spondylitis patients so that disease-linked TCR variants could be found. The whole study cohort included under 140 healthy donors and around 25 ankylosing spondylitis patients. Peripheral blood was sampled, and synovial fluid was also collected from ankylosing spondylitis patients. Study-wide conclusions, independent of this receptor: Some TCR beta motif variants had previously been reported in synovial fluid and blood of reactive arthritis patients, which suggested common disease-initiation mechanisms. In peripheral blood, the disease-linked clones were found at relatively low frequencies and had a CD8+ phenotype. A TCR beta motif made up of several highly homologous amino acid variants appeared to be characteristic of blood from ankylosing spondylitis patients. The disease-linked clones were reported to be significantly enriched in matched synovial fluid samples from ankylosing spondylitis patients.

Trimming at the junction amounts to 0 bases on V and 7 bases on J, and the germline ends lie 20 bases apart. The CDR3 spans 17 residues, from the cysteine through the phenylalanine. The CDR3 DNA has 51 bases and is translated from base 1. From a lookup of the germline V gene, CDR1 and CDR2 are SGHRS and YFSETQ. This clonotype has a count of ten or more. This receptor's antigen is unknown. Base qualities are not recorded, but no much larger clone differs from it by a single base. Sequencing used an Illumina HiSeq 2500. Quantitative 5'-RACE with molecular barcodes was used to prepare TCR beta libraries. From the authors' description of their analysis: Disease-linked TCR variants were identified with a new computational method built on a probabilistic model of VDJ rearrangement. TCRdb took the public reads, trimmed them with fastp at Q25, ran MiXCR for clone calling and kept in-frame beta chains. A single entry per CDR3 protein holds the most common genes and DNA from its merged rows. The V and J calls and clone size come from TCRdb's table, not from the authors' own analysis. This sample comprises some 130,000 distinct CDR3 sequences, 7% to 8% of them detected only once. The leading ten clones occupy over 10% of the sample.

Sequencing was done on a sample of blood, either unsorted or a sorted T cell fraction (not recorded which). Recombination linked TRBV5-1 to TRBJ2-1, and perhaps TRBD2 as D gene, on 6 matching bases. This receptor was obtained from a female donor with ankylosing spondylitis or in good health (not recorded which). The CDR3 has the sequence CASSLAVAGGLPNEQFF. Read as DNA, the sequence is TGCGCCAGCAGCTTGGCTGTTGCCGGGGGACTCCCAAATGAGCAGTTCTTC.